Sequencing of this TCR beta chain was carried out in a study of T cell responses to AZD1222 COVID-19 vaccine. Broader study findings: Clonal diversity was possibly underestimated; the donors were predominantly white British and more often female. The peak T cell response came first, and repertoires were sampled only after it. Spike-specific TCR depth and breadth grew after two AZD1222 doses.

Turning to this clone: The antigen is not known.

TCRdb's table, derived via immunoSEQ multiplex PCR, lists solely in-frame clones and lacks some. The sample lists around 140,000 clones, approximately 92% occurring once. The sequence was obtained from an adult who received the AZD1222 COVID-19 vaccine. Specimen: peripheral blood, collected 28 days after the second AZD1222 dose.

Here the CDR3 reads CASSLGLSNNEQFF. The CDR3 DNA follows: TGCGCCAGCAGCTTGGGGCTATCTAACAATGAGCAGTTCTTC. This rearrangement joins TRBV5-1 to TRBJ2-1; D is unclear. The CDR3 totals 14 residues. Trimming stripped 0 bases from V and 5 bases from J, with 9 bases between. Germline V gene sequence: CDR1 SGHRS, CDR2 YFSETQ.